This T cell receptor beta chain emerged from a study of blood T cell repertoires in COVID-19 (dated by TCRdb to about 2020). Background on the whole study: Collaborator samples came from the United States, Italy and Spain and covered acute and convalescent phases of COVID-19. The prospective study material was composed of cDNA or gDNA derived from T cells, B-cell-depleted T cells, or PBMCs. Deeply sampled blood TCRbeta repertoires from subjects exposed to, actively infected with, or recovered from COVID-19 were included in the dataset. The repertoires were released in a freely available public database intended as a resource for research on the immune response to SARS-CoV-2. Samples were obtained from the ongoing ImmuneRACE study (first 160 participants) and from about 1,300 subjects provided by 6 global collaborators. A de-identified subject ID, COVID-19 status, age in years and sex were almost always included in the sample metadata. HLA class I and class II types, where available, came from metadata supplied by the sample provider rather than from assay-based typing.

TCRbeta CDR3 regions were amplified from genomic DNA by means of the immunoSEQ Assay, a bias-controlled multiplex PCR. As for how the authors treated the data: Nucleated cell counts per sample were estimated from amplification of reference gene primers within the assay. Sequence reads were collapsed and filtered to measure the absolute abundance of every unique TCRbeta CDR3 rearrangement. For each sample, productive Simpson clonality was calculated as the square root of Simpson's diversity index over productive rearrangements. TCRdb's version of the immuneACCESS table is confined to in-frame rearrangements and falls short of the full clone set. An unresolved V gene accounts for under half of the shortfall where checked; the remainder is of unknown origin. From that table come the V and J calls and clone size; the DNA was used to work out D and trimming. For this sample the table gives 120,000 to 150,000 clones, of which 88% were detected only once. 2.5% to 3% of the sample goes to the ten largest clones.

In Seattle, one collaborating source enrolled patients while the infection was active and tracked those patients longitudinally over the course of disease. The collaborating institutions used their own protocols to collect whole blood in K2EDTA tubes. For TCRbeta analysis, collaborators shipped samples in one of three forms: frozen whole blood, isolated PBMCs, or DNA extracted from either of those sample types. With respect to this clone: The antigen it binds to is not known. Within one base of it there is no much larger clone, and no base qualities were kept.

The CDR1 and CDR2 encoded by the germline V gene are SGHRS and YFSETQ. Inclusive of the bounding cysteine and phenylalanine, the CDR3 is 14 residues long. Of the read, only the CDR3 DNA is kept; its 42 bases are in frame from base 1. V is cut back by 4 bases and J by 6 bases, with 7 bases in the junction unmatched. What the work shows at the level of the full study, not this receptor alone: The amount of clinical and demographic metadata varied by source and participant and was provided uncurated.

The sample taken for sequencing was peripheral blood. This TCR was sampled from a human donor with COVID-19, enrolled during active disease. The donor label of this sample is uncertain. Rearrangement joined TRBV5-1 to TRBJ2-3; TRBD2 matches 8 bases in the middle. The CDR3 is CASSRGLAADTQYF. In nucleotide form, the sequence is TGCGCCAGCAGCCGTGGACTAGCAGCGGATACGCAGTATTTT. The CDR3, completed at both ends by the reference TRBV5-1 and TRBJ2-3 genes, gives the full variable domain KAGVTQTPRYLIKTRGQQVTLSCSPISGHRSVSWYQQTPGQGLQFLFEYFSETQRNKGNFPGRFSGRQFSNSRSEMNVSTLELGDSALYLCASSRGLAADTQYFGPGTRLTVL.